Listed here are 15 T cell receptor beta chains from one sample, sequenced in a study of T cells in Graves' hyperthyroidism and ophthalmopathy. It was RNA transcripts that yielded the amplified TCR beta CDR3 regions. Using the HTBI primer set, a first-round RT-PCR was run on the TCR CDR3. MiXCR, run by TCRdb on the multiplex PCR reads, gives a single entry per CDR3 protein. The sample has around 700,000 distinct CDR3 sequences; just over 35% are singletons. Sample: blood. The origin of the receptors is a woman in her forties with Graves' hyperthyroidism.

The sample holds many counts of this clonotype. The V and J genes are TRBV9 and TRBJ1-2, with TRBD1 identical over 7 bases. Germline CDR1 reads SGDLS; CDR2 reads YYNGEE. With V trimmed by 3 bases and J by 8 bases, 7 bases remained unmatched. This CDR3 comprises 13 residues. The CDR3 bases are TGTGCCAGCAGCGCTGGACAGGTTGAGGGCTACACCTTC. The encoded protein is CASSAGQVEGYTF.

This clonotype was detected ten times or more. The rearrangement links TRBV10-2 to TRBJ1-1, with D uncertain. Germline V gives CDR1 WSHSY, CDR2 SAAADI. Trimming took off 8 bases at V and 3 bases at J, with 16 bases between the two ends. This CDR3 has 14 residues. In DNA form, the CDR3 reads TGCGCCAGCCGGCGGGAGTATGAGGACACTGAAGCTTTCTTT. This gives the protein CASRREYEDTEAFF.

Remarks on this clonotype: The CDR3 does not end in the conserved phenylalanine or tryptophan, so this is likely a read error. The DNA is left out, because the CDR3 cannot be placed on it with certainty; the CDR3 is given as TCRdb lists it. This rearrangement joins TRBV10-3 to TRBJ1-6; the D call TRBD1 from the table was never checked on the DNA. Ends included, the CDR3 has 15 residues. CDR1 and CDR2 from the germline V gene are ENHRY and SYGVKD. The CDR3 loop reads CAISEGTGRDSPLQS.

Of note for this clonotype: Mismatch with germline at one junction end may stem from a read error. The V gene is TRBV10-3, the J gene TRBJ2-6; 8 bases map to TRBD2. The CDR3 has 20 amino acids. CDR1 ENHRY and CDR2 SYGVKD come from the germline V gene. The CDR3 here is CAISESTGSGTPSGANVLTF. As DNA, the CDR3 is TGTGCCATCAGCGAGTCGACAGGTAGCGGGACCCCCTCTGGGGCCAACGTCCTGACTTTC.

This clonotype came up a few times. This chain links TRBV6-5 with TRBJ1-1, with D perhaps matching TRBD1 (6 bases). The CDR3 extends over 13 amino acids. V was pared by 6 bases and J by 6 bases, with 14 bases between. The V gene's germline CDR1 is MNHEY and CDR2 SVGAGI. The CDR3 protein is CASSEQGSPEAFF. The CDR3, as DNA: TGTGCCAGCAGCGAACAGGGTTCACCTGAAGCTTTCTTT.

The gene calls are TRBV5-6 and TRBJ2-7; D possibly matches TRBD1 or TRBD2 (5 bases each). The CDR3 is 14 residues long. V lost 1 base and J 6 bases, leaving 14 bases between the germline ends. Per the germline V gene, CDR1 is SGHDT and CDR2 is YYEEEE. CDR3 DNA sequence: TGTGCCAGCAGCTTGCCCGGGACCGTTCGCGAGCAGTACTTC. It yields the protein CASSLPGTVREQYF. Full variable domain (rest looked up from reference TRBV5-6 and TRBJ2-7): DAGVTQSPTHLIKTRGQQVTLRCSPKSGHDTVSWYQQALGQGPQFIFQYYEEEERQRGNFPDRFSGHQFPNYSSELNVNALLLGDSALYLCASSLPGTVREQYFGPGTRLTVT.

This clonotype was observed a handful of times. One end of the junction does not line up with germline, which may come from a read error. The V gene is TRBV10-3, the J gene TRBJ2-5; D is undetermined. There are 14 residues in the CDR3. Germline loops: CDR1 ENHRY, CDR2 SYGVKD. The CDR3 protein is CASSPSGHQQTQYF. The CDR3 DNA follows: TGTGCCAGCAGTCCGTCTGGCCATCAACAGACCCAGTACTTC.

This clonotype was found many times. This chain uses TRBV7-9 with TRBJ2-5, with D uncertain. Trimming removed 5 bases at V and 1 base at J, with 11 bases between. CDR3 length: 14 residues. CDR1 and CDR2 (germline): SEHNR, FQNEAQ (reference sequence). In nucleotides, the CDR3 is TGTGCCAGCAGCCCGGACGTGGCCCAAGAGACCCAGTACTTC. As protein: CASSPDVAQETQYF.

Ten or more counts support this clonotype. This sequence joins TRBV4-1 and TRBJ2-2; 7 bases agree with TRBD2. CDR1 and CDR2 from the germline V gene are MGHRA and YSYEKL. This CDR3 spans 16 amino acids. With V trimmed by 7 bases and J by 0 bases, 8 bases remained unmatched. The CDR3 is CASTFLADANTGELFF. CDR3 nucleotide sequence: TGCGCCAGCACATTCCTAGCGGATGCGAACACCGGGGAGCTGTTTTTT.

This clonotype came up a few times. The chain is built from TRBV20-1 and TRBJ2-7; D is unresolved. There are 14 residues in the CDR3. The germline gives CDR1 DFQATT, CDR2 SNEGSKA (reference sequence). Trimming stripped 1 base from V and 2 bases from J, with 12 bases between. CDR3 DNA: TGCAGTGCTAGAGGCGACCTGACCGCCTACGAGCAGTACTTC. The encoded protein is CSARGDLTAYEQYF.

This clonotype was seen a handful of times. The rearrangement joins TRBV20-1 to TRBJ1-2, with D uncertain. The V gene lost 0 bases and the J gene lost 4 bases, with 18 bases spanning the gap. In germline, CDR1 is DFQATT, CDR2 SNEGSKA (reference sequence). The CDR3 contains 16 residues. The CDR3 protein is CSARDHVGAPGYGYTF. The CDR3 DNA reads TGCAGTGCTAGAGACCATGTTGGCGCCCCGGGCTATGGCTACACCTTC.

This clonotype was observed a few times. V is TRBV9 and J is TRBJ2-5; D possibly corresponds to TRBD1 (6 bases). Germline CDR1 SGDLS, CDR2 YYNGEE. The germline V and J ends were trimmed by 5 bases and 2 bases, with 16 bases remaining between them. This CDR3 spans 15 amino acids. In DNA form, the CDR3 reads TGTGCCAGCAGTGAACAAACAGGGTCTCAAGAGACCCAGTACTTC. Encoded protein: CASSEQTGSQETQYF.

J is TRBJ2-5 and V is TRBV4-3; no firm D call. Trimming left V 0 bases short and J 2 bases short, with 10 bases between. The CDR3 is made up of 15 amino acids. The germline V gene has CDR1 LGHNA and CDR2 YSLEER. DNA of the CDR3: TGCGCCAGCAGCCAAGACAGATACTCTCAAGAGACCCAGTACTTC. Translating gives CASSQDRYSQETQYF.

This clonotype has a single count. This may be a read error, as it is one base from a much larger clone. The J gene is TRBJ1-1, the V gene TRBV29-1, with D possibly TRBD1 on 5 matching bases. V was clipped by 1 base and J by 4 bases, with 19 bases between them. This CDR3 has 16 amino acids. CDR1 is SQVTM and CDR2 is ANQGSEA in the germline V gene. CDR3 sequence reads: CSVEGTKGRGSTEAFF. CDR3 nucleotide sequence: TGCAGCGTTGAAGGGACCAAGGGACGGGGGAGCACTGAAGCTTTCTTT. Based on the CDR3 plus reference TRBV29-1 and TRBJ1-1, the full variable domain is SAVISQKPSRDICQRGTSLTIQCQVDSQVTMMFWYRQQPGQSLTLIATANQGSEATYESGFVIDKFPISRPNLTFSTLTVSNMSPEDSSIYLCSVEGTKGRGSTEAFFGQGTRLTVV.

This clonotype has at least ten counts. This chain links TRBV19 with TRBJ2-5, with 8 bases that match TRBD1. The CDR3 totals 15 residues. Germline values: CDR1 LNHDA, CDR2 SQIVND (reference sequence). J gave up 5 bases and V 6 bases, and 11 bases lay outside the gene matches. DNA of the CDR3: TGTGCCAGTAGCCCCCTCAGGACAGGGCGGGAGACCCAGTACTTC. Encoded protein: CASSPLRTGRETQYF.